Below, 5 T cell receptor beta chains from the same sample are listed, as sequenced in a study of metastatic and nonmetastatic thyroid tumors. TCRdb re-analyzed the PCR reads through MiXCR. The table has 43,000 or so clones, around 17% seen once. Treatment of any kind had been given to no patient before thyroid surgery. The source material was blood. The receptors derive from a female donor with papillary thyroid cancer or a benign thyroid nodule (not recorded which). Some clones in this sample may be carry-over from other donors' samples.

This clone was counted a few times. The CDR3: CASSQEVTGRYGYTF. CDR3 DNA sequence: TGCGCCAGCAGCCAAGAGGTGACAGGGCGTTATGGCTACACCTTC. The chain couples TRBV4-1 to TRBJ1-2; the match to TRBD1 covers 7 bases. CDR1 and CDR2 (germline): MGHRA, YSYEKL. The ends lost 0 bases at V and 5 bases at J; junction bases unmatched: 6. This CDR3 is built from 15 residues.

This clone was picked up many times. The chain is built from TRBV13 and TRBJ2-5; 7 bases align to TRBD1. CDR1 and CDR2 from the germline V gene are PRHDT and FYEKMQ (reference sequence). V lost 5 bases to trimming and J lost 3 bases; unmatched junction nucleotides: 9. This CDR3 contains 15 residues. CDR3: CASSGPPGQKETQYF. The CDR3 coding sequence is TGTGCCAGCAGCGGGCCCCCGGGACAGAAAGAGACCCAGTACTTC.

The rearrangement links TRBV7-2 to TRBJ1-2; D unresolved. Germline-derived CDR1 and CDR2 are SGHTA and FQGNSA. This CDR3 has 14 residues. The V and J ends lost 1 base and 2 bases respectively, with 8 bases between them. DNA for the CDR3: TGTGCCAGCAGCTTAGATTCCACCAACTATGGCTACACCTTC. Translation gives CASSLDSTNYGYTF.

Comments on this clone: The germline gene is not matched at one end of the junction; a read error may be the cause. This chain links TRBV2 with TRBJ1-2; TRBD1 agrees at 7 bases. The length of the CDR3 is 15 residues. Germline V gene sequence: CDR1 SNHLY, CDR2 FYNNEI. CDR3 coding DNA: TGTGCGAGCAATGAAGGGGAAGGGGGCCACTATGGCTACACCTTC. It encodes CASNEGEGGHYGYTF.

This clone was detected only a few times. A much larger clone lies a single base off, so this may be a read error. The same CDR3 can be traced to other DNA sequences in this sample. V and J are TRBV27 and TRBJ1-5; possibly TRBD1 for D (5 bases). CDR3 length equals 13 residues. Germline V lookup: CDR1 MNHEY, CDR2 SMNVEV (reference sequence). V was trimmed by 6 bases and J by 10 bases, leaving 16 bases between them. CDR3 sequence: CASRPGFLAPQHF. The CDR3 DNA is TGTGCCAGCAGACCAGGGTTTCTGGCCCCCCAGCATTTT.